The subject of this entry is one T cell receptor beta chain. At one end the junction does not follow the germline gene, possibly because of a read error. Assay used: immunoSEQ multiplex PCR; TCRdb lists only in-frame clones, some missing. The table includes approximately 49,000 clones, around 94% detected once. This sample is part of a study of T cell changes during pregnancy in multiple sclerosis. Germline loops: CDR1 MDHEN, CDR2 SYDVKM. This CDR3 is 14 amino acids long. The chain carries TRBV28 and TRBJ1-1; D gene uncertain. This TCR came from a female donor in good health, enrolled as a control in a pregnancy study. Sample: CD4+ T cells from peripheral blood mononuclear cells, taken in the second trimester of pregnancy. The CDR3 nucleotides read TGTGCCAGCAGTTTGGGTACAATTCTCGGGGAGCGCCTCTTT. Its translation is CASSLGTILGERLF.